These 9 T cell receptor beta chains originate from one sample sequenced in a study of glioma-infiltrating T cells. TCR alpha and beta CDR3 regions were amplified from RNA using iRepertoire nested multiplex PCR. TCRdb analysed the multiplex PCR reads with MiXCR anew, one entry per CDR3 protein. The data show 44,000 or so distinct CDR3 sequences, with approximately 20% seen just once and roughly 6% held by the top ten. The sequenced material came from glioma tissue, nonneoplastic brain tissue, or PBMCs (not recorded which). These receptors were collected from a human donor with low-grade glioma or glioblastoma, undergoing nonglioma brain surgery, or in good health (not recorded which).

V usage is TRBV13 and J usage is TRBJ2-1; 12 nucleotides align to TRBD2. The V and J ends lost 4 bases and 3 bases, in that order; junction bases with no gene match: 4. Germline CDR1 and CDR2: PRHDT and FYEKMQ (reference sequence). The CDR3 length is 16 residues. The CDR3 is CASSSGLAGRYNEQFF. CDR3 in DNA: TGTGCCAGCAGCTCGGGACTAGCGGGCCGCTACAATGAGCAGTTCTTC.

With regard to this clonotype: This may be a read error: a much more frequent sequence differs by one nucleotide. The chain employs TRBV7-2 and TRBJ2-1; no clear D gene. CDR3 length: 13 amino acids. The V gene lost 5 bases and the J gene lost 0 bases, with 5 bases spanning the gap. The germline V gene encodes CDR1 SGHTA and CDR2 FQGNSA. The CDR3 spells CASSLASYNEQFF. For the CDR3, the DNA is TGTGCCAGCAGCCTCGCCTCCTACAATGAGCAGTTCTTC.

This clonotype has a count of ten or more. The chain joins TRBV7-3 to TRBJ2-1, with 7 nucleotides matching TRBD2. V gave up 8 bases and J gave up 4 bases; unmatched junction bases: 5. The CDR3 covers 13 residues. Germline CDR1 reads SGHTA; CDR2 reads FQGTGA. CDR3: CASGRAGYNEQFF. Here the CDR3 DNA reads TGTGCCAGCGGGAGGGCCGGGTACAATGAGCAGTTCTTC.

This clonotype was observed a handful of times. The chain recombines TRBV7-9 with TRBJ1-4; D remains ambiguous. The CDR3 is made up of 14 amino acids. V lost 4 bases and J 3 bases, leaving 9 bases between the germline ends. CDR1 and CDR2 (germline): SEHNR, FQNEAQ (reference sequence). The CDR3 protein is CASSSPGANEKLFF. CDR3 bases: TGTGCCAGCAGCTCCCCCGGGGCTAATGAAAAACTGTTTTTT.

Concerning this clonotype itself: A read error is possible here, since a much larger clone lies one base away. The chain recombines TRBV20-1 with TRBJ2-2; D gene unclear. Germline V gives CDR1 DFQATT, CDR2 SNEGSKA (reference sequence). This CDR3 has 13 residues. Trimming cost V 3 bases and J 2 bases, with 7 bases left between them. This CDR3 reads CSASEGNTGELFF. In nucleotides, the CDR3 is TGCAGTGCTAGCGAAGGCAACACCGGGGAGCTGTTTTTT.

This clonotype showed up many times. The chain combines TRBV7-9 with TRBJ1-1; no clear D. This CDR3 contains 14 residues. Per germline, CDR1 SEHNR and CDR2 FQNEAQ (reference sequence). V lost 4 bases to trimming and J lost 2 bases, with 11 bases between them. In DNA form, the CDR3 reads TGTGCCAGCAGCTCTGGACGGCATAACACTGAAGCTTTCTTT. It codes for CASSSGRHNTEAFF.

V usage is TRBV11-2 and J usage is TRBJ2-7, with 10 positions matching TRBD1. The CDR3 consists of 18 residues. V gave up 6 bases and J gave up 0 bases; unmatched junction bases: 14. Germline V lookup: CDR1 SGHAT, CDR2 FQNNGV. CDR3 nucleotide sequence: TGTGCCAGCAGTTCATTAGGTAGGGGACAGGGGAGCTCCTACGAGCAGTACTTC. Translated: CASSSLGRGQGSSYEQYF.

The J gene is TRBJ1-2, the V gene TRBV6-2 or TRBV6-3, with TRBD1 identical over 9 bases. V lost 6 bases, J lost 4 bases, and 6 bases stayed unmatched. This CDR3 has 14 amino acids. Germline V gene lookup returns CDR1 MNHEY and CDR2 SVGEGT. The CDR3 nucleotides are TGTGCCAGCAGCCCCCGACAGGGGGGCTATGGCTACACCTTC. Residues: CASSPRQGGYGYTF.

A note on this clonotype: This may be a read error: a much more frequent sequence differs by one nucleotide. This CDR3 is CATELYNEQFF. The CDR3 DNA reads TGTGCCACCGAACTATACAATGAGCAGTTCTTC. This chain links TRBV7-9 with TRBJ2-1; no clear D gene. With 10 bases removed from V and 4 bases from J, the gap between germline ends came to 8 bases. The V gene's germline CDR1 is SEHNR and CDR2 FQNEAQ (reference sequence). The CDR3 covers 11 residues.